This T cell receptor beta chain was obtained from a study of T cells expressing NK-cell markers. Study information: One of eight sequenced donors was HCMV-seronegative; the other seven were seropositive. Overall study findings and caveats: The share of CD8+ T cells held by dominant NKG2C+ clonotypes was about 1.0-8% in about 6 donors.

UMI-tagged 5'RACE template switching yielded the TCR beta cDNA. Each CDR3 protein gets one entry in TCRdb, which reprocessed the 5' RACE reads and gives no DNA. Found here are approximately 550,000 distinct CDR3 sequences; the top ten clones hold 3.5% to 4.5%. Details on this clonotype: No antigen is known for it.

CDR3 length equals 13 residues. Germline CDR1 SGHRS, CDR2 YFSETQ. This sequence joins TRBV5-1 and TRBJ2-7; without DNA, the TCRdb call of TRBD1 cannot be checked. The sample was blood T cells: a sorted CD56 or NKG2C T cell subset, CD4+ or CD8+ T cells, or bulk PBMC T cells (not recorded which). This receptor was identified in a young man in good health. CDR3 sequence: CASSEGYLGEQYF.